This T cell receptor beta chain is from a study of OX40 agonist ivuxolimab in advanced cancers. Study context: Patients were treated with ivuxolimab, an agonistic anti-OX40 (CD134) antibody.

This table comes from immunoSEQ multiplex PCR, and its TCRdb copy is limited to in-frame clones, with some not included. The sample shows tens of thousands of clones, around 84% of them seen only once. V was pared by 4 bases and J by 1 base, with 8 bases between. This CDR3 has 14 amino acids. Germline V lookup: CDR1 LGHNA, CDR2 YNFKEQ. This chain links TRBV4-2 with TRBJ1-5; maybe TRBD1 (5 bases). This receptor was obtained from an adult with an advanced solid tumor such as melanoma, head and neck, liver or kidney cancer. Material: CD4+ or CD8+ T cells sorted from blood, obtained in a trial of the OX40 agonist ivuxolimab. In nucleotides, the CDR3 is TGTGCCAGCAGCCGGGGGGAGAGCAATCAGCCCCAGCATTTT. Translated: CASSRGESNQPQHF.